The 17 T cell receptor beta chains below come from one sample, sequenced in a study of technical replicates of blood from a few donors. Using immunoSEQ multiplex PCR, the repertoire was profiled, and TCRdb retains in-frame clones only, with some absent. The repertoire holds approximately 52,000 clones, with around 84% as singletons. The sequenced material came from PBMCs. The receptors come from a human donor in good health. Some clones in this sample may be carry-over from other donors' samples.

V is TRBV19 and J is TRBJ1-5, with a tentative D call TRBD1 (5 bases). The germline CDR1 and CDR2 sequences are LNHDA and SQIVND (reference sequence). The CDR3 has 14 amino acids. The germline V and J ends were trimmed by 7 bases and 2 bases, with 12 bases remaining between them. In DNA, the CDR3 is TGTGCCAGTAATGGTTCGGGGGGCAATCAGCCCCAGCATTTT. This codes for CASNGSGGNQPQHF.

This clone occurred once. V gene TRBV29-1 combines with J gene TRBJ1-2; 9 bases are shared with TRBD1. The CDR3 runs 16 residues. Per germline, CDR1 SQVTM and CDR2 ANQGSEA. The V and J ends lost 1 base and 2 bases, in that order; junction bases with no gene match: 8. This chain's CDR3 is CSVEGSRTGVNYGYTF. In DNA form, the CDR3 reads TGCAGCGTTGAAGGGTCCCGGACAGGGGTGAACTATGGCTACACCTTC.

The CDR3 loop reads CASTRGAGNTEAFF. The DNA of the CDR3 is TGTGCCAGCACCCGGGGGGCGGGGAACACTGAAGCTTTCTTT. The J gene is TRBJ1-1, the V gene TRBV6-1, with TRBD1 as a possible D gene (6 bases). This CDR3 is built from 14 residues. With 7 bases removed from V and 1 base from J, the gap between germline ends came to 13 bases. From germline, CDR1 is MNHNS and CDR2 SASEGT.

This clone appeared once. V and J are TRBV6-1 and TRBJ1-6; possible D gene TRBD1, 5 bases. The length of the CDR3 is 14 residues. V was shortened by 5 bases and J by 9 bases, with 14 bases between the two germline ends. Germline CDR1 and CDR2: MNHNS and SASEGT. The chain's CDR3 is CASSNRGKGSPLHF. The CDR3 bases are TGTGCCAGCAGTAATAGGGGTAAGGGTTCACCCCTCCACTTT.

This chain joins TRBV5-1 and TRBJ2-5; TRBD1 aligns across 7 bases. The trim removed 4 bases at V and 1 base at J, leaving 10 bases unmatched. CDR3 size: 16 residues. Germline CDR1 is SGHRS and CDR2 is YFSETQ. CDR3 in amino acids: CASSRALTGTQETQYF. The CDR3 bases are TGCGCCAGCAGCCGGGCACTGACAGGGACCCAAGAGACCCAGTACTTC.

The rearrangement links TRBV11-3 to TRBJ2-7; D may be TRBD2 (6 bases). There are 15 residues in the CDR3. Germline loops: CDR1 SGHNT, CDR2 YENEEA. The V end was cut by 5 bases, the J end by 0 bases, with 14 bases between. CDR3 sequence reads: CASSPSRGSSYEQYF. In DNA, the CDR3 is TGTGCCAGCAGCCCCTCCCGGGGGTCCTCCTACGAGCAGTACTTC.

There are a few counts of this clone. The chain is built from TRBV7-2 and TRBJ2-2; no firm D call. V lost 3 bases, J lost 0 bases, and 8 bases lay in between. Germline V CDR1 and CDR2: SGHTA, FQGNSA. This CDR3 is 15 amino acids long. CDR3 nucleotide sequence: TGTGCCAGCAGCTTTACTGTCGCGAACACCGGGGAGCTGTTTTTT. Its protein is CASSFTVANTGELFF.

The V call is TRBV18, the J call TRBJ2-7; 7 positions match TRBD1. Germline V gives CDR1 KGHSH, CDR2 LQKENI. V dropped 5 bases and J dropped 4; count of bases not matched to a gene: 8. The CDR3 contains 14 residues. This CDR3 is CASSADRVSYEQYF. The CDR3 region has the DNA TGTGCCAGCTCAGCAGACAGGGTGTCGTACGAGCAGTACTTC.

The chain is built from TRBV5-4 and TRBJ1-1, with 7 bases that match TRBD1. The junction had 3 bases not matched to a gene; V was cut back by 0 bases and J by 4 bases. CDR1 is SGHNT and CDR2 is YYREEE in the germline V gene (reference sequence). The CDR3 is 14 amino acids. CDR3 nucleotides: TGTGCCAGCAGCTTGGGGGACAGACCCACTGAAGCTTTCTTT. Amino acid sequence: CASSLGDRPTEAFF.

The V gene is TRBV18, the J gene TRBJ2-5, with TRBD2 identical over 10 bases. V was pared by 3 bases and J by 10 bases, with 8 bases of the junction left unmatched. The CDR3 loop spans 14 amino acids. Germline V CDR1 and CDR2: KGHSH, LQKENI. The CDR3 nucleotides are TGTGCCAGCTCACCGGAGGCTAGCGGGAGAGTCCAGTACTTC. It translates to CASSPEASGRVQYF.

V is TRBV4-1 and J is TRBJ1-1; D remains ambiguous. V gave up 5 bases and J gave up 0 bases, with 16 bases separating them. Germline assignment: CDR1 MGHRA and CDR2 YSYEKL. There are 16 residues in the CDR3. The CDR3, as DNA: TGCGCCAGCAGCGCTACCGGTGTCAGGATGAACACTGAAGCTTTCTTT. Translating gives CASSATGVRMNTEAFF.

The genes are TRBV7-7 and TRBJ2-2; 7 positions agree with TRBD2. The J segment lost 2 bases and the V segment lost 0 bases, leaving 3 bases of the junction unmatched. Germline-derived CDR1 and CDR2 are SSHAT and FNYEAQ (reference sequence). The CDR3 extends over 16 amino acids. The CDR3 protein is CASSLAPGGNTGELFF. The CDR3 region has the DNA TGTGCCAGCAGCTTAGCTCCGGGGGGAAACACCGGGGAGCTGTTTTTT.

The J gene is TRBJ2-1, the V gene TRBV9; 12 bases are a match to TRBD2. Unmatched junction bases numbered 8, after V lost 3 bases and J lost 7 bases. Germline lookup yields CDR1 SGDLS and CDR2 YYNGEE. The CDR3 runs to 16 residues. CDR3 amino acids: CASSGTSGTYKNEQFF. The CDR3 nucleotides are TGTGCCAGCAGCGGGACTAGCGGGACTTACAAGAATGAGCAGTTCTTC.

The rearrangement links TRBV5-4 to TRBJ2-3; unclear D gene. Trimming left V 1 base short and J 2 bases short, with 5 bases between. From germline, CDR1 is SGHNT and CDR2 YYREEE (reference sequence). The CDR3 length is 13 residues. The CDR3 nucleotides read TGTGCCAGCAGCTTGTCAGACACAGATACGCAGTATTTT. Translating gives CASSLSDTDTQYF. Drawing the rest from reference TRBV5-4 and TRBJ2-3, the complete variable domain is ETGVTQSPTHLIKTRGQQVTLRCSSQSGHNTVSWYQQALGQGPQFIFQYYREEENGRGNFPPRFSGLQFPNYSSELNVNALELDDSALYLCASSLSDTDTQYFGPGTRLTVL.

V and J are TRBV19 and TRBJ1-6, with TRBD1 matching over 7 bases. The V and J ends lost 0 bases and 10 bases, in that order; junction bases with no gene match: 9. Germline CDR1 is LNHDA and CDR2 is SQIVND (reference sequence). There are 16 residues in the CDR3. This CDR3 is CASSIDNRGSQSPLHF. The CDR3 nucleotides are TGTGCCAGTAGTATAGACAACAGGGGTTCGCAATCACCCCTCCACTTT.

The rearrangement links TRBV4-2 to TRBJ1-2; D is perhaps TRBD1 (6 bases). Per the germline V gene, CDR1 is LGHNA and CDR2 is YNFKEQ. The V and J ends lost 8 bases and 6 bases respectively, with 13 bases between them. CDR3 size: 12 residues. CDR3 bases: TGTGCCAGCCAGAAAGGACAGAATGGCTACACCTTC. This sequence encodes CASQKGQNGYTF.

Many counts were recorded for this clone. This chain joins TRBV6-1 and TRBJ1-5; 7 nucleotides match TRBD1. V shed 6 bases and J 6 bases; nucleotides not matched to a gene: 8. This CDR3 is 14 amino acids long. Germline CDR1 MNHNS, CDR2 SASEGT. This CDR3 reads CASSGEGDSQPQHF. The CDR3 bases are TGTGCCAGCAGCGGCGAGGGGGACAGTCAGCCCCAGCATTTT.